A single T cell receptor (beta chain) is shown here with its context. Its antigen is unknown. The data were taken from a study of shared clonotypes between healthy human individuals. Replicate PCRs run on sorted subsets employed 150 to 250 ng DNA, approximately 30,000 T cell genomes. The data were produced by immunoSEQ multiplex PCR, yet TCRdb's version contains in-frame clones alone and is incomplete. Here the sample spans around 1 million clones, over 75% being singletons. V lost 8 bases and J 8 bases, leaving 21 bases between the germline ends. Looked up from germline, CDR1 is SNHLY and CDR2 is FYNNEI. The CDR3 sequence is 14 residues long. Regarding the study as a whole: Naive subsets usually exceeded memory subsets in estimated richness.

Input material: memory CD4+ T cells sorted from blood. Subset denoted: CD45RA-negative fraction. The gene calls are TRBV2 and TRBJ1-2; no firm D call. This receptor was identified in a man in his late teens or twenties in good health. The CDR3 region is CASGSGISDGGYTF. The CDR3 DNA follows: TGTGCCAGCGGCTCCGGGATTTCGGATGGAGGCTACACCTTC.